This T cell receptor beta chain was obtained from a study of T cell repertoires in cytomegalovirus infection. Study information: Indications of both CMV infection and matching HLA type were provided by public TCR beta signatures. Study-wide results and caveats: HLA-C-restricted CMV-specific TCR beta clonotypes prevailed in the ex vivo response. Cumulative frequency (of public TCR beta family members) identified carriers of CMV plus the relevant HLA.

Comment on this clonotype: Its specificity is unknown.

CDR1 DFQATT and CDR2 SNEGSKA come from the germline V gene (reference sequence). This CDR3 is built from 13 residues. The V end lost 6 bases, the J end lost 6 bases, and 15 bases lay between the germline ends. Each CDR3 protein gets one entry after TCRdb re-called the reads with MiXCR. In the table there are under 150,000 distinct CDR3 sequences, 24% of which are singletons. V usage is TRBV20-1 and J usage is TRBJ2-1; possible D gene TRBD2, 5 bases. Sequencing used PBMCs, sequenced either directly or after in vitro stimulation (not recorded which). This clonotype was obtained from a human donor in good health (CMV status not recorded). Some clones in this sample may be carry-over from other donors' samples. The CDR3 sequence is CSALSPRGNEQFF. DNA for the CDR3: TGCAGTGCCCTATCCCCCCGGGGCAATGAGCAGTTCTTC.